The rows below give T cell receptor beta chains drawn from one sample of a study of cytomegalovirus exposure and HLA in healthy donors. Some clones are missing from TCRdb's copy, which holds only in-frame ones; the method was immunoSEQ multiplex PCR. The sample consists of around 150,000 clones, roughly four fifths of them appearing once. The sequenced sample was PBMCs. These receptors all come from a woman aged 18-35 years in good health and CMV-seronegative. CDR3s include the opening cysteine and the closing phenylalanine or tryptophan. A D gene is named only where the DNA matches it firmly. Clone size, where shown, is once, few, many, or a class for clones that have expanded.

j_call v_call clone_size d_call cdr3_aa cdr3_nt
TRBJ2-5 TRBV4-1 NA NA CASSLRSAETQYF TGCGCCAGCAGCTTGAGGTCAGCCGAGACCCAGTACTTC
TRBJ2-1 TRBV27 NA NA CASSSLGRDEQFF TGTGCCAGCAGTTCACTAGGGCGGGATGAGCAGTTCTTC
TRBJ2-2 TRBV7-9 NA NA CASSLGRYTGELFF TGTGCCAGCAGCCTGGGGAGGTATACCGGGGAGCTGTTTTTT
TRBJ2-3 TRBV2 NA TRBD1 CASTRDRGQHTQYF TGTGCCAGCACCCGGGACAGGGGGCAACATACGCAGTATTTT
TRBJ2-1 TRBV2 NA TRBD2 CASSDLLAGSYNEQFF TGTGCCAGCAGTGACCTCTTAGCGGGTTCCTACAATGAGCAGTTCTTC
TRBJ2-1 TRBV29-1 NA NA CSVETRVEQFF TGCAGCGTTGAGACGAGGGTGGAGCAGTTCTTC
TRBJ1-1 TRBV29-1 NA NA CSVETNPGIGAFF TGCAGCGTTGAGACCAACCCCGGGATTGGGGCTTTCTTT
TRBJ2-7 TRBV18 NA TRBD2 CASSPPGGSEQYF TGTGCCAGCTCACCACCGGGGGGGTCTGAGCAGTACTTC
TRBJ1-1 TRBV5-4 NA TRBD1 CASSLARGPTEAFF TGTGCCAGCAGCTTGGCCAGGGGGCCCACTGAAGCTTTCTTT
TRBJ1-6 TRBV11-2 NA TRBD1 CASSLVGDRGRSPLHF TGTGCCAGCAGCTTAGTCGGGGACAGGGGTCGGTCACCCCTCCACTTT
TRBJ2-5 TRBV6-1 NA NA CASSDRPGSLETQYF TGTGCCAGCAGTGATAGGCCAGGGTCGCTGGAGACCCAGTACTTC
TRBJ1-5 TRBV6-1 NA NA CASWGGNQPQHF TGTGCCAGCTGGGGGGGGAATCAGCCCCAGCATTTT
TRBJ2-7 TRBV6-1 NA NA CASRSAGQGAKQYF TGTGCCAGCAGATCCGCGGGGCAGGGTGCGAAGCAGTACTTC
TRBJ1-1 TRBV29-1 few NA CSVERGFDTEAFF TGCAGCGTTGAGAGAGGGTTCGACACTGAAGCTTTCTTT
TRBJ1-1 TRBV10-2 NA NA CASSVARVFMNTEAFF TGCGCCAGCAGTGTGGCGAGGGTTTTCATGAACACTGAAGCTTTCTTT